This T cell receptor (beta chain) was sequenced in a study of cytomegalovirus exposure and HLA in healthy donors. Study summary: Among about 380 genotyped donors, about 83% fell in the Caucasian-associated ancestry cluster.

As concerns this clone: Its antigen is unknown.

Study-level results: For most TCR beta V segments, an earlier analysis put the productive rate at about 87% or about 30% of the time. Later, an analysis showed that TCR beta chains associated with HLA were more clonally expanded than others that were equally common.

With 60 Vbeta and 13 Jbeta primers, the PCR was carried out. Data came from immunoSEQ multiplex PCR; TCRdb stores just in-frame clones and leaves some out. The data show roughly 130,000 clones, over 60% seen once. Germline CDR1 is SGHRS and CDR2 is YFSETQ. The V segment lost 0 bases and the J segment 6 bases; nucleotides outside the gene matches: 4. This CDR3 has 16 residues. What was sequenced was PBMCs. The rearrangement uses TRBV5-1 and TRBJ2-5; 14 bases are shared with TRBD2. This TCR came from a woman between 40 and 55 years old in good health and CMV-seropositive. The CDR3 reads CASSLGGTSGSQTQYF. DNA for the CDR3: TGCGCCAGCAGCTTGGGGGGGACTAGCGGGAGTCAGACCCAGTACTTC.